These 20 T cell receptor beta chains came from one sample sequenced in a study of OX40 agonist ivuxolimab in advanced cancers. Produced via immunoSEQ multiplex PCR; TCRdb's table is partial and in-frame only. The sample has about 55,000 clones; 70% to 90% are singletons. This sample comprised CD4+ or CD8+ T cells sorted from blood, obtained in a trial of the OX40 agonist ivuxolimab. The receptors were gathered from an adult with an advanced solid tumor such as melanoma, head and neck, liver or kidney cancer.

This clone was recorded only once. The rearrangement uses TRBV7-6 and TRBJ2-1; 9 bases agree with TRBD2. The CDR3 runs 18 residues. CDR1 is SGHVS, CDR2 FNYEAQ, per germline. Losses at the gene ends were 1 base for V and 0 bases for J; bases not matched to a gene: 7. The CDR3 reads CASSLGVAGVSSYNEQFF. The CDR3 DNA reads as TGTGCCAGCAGCTTAGGTGTAGCGGGGGTGAGCTCCTACAATGAGCAGTTCTTC.

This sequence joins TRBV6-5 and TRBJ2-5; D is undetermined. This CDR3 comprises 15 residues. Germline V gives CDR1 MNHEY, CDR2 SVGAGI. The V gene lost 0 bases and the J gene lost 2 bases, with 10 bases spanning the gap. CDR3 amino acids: CASSYSSSRQETQYF. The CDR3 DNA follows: TGTGCCAGCAGTTACTCATCCAGTCGGCAAGAGACCCAGTACTTC.

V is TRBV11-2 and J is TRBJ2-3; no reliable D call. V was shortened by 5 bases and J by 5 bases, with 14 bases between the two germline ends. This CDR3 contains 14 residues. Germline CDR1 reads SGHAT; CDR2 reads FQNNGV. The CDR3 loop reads CASSQSVKGDTQYF. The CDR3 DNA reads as TGTGCCAGCAGCCAAAGCGTGAAGGGAGATACGCAGTATTTT. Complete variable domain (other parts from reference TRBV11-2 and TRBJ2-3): EAGVAQSPRYKIIEKRQSVAFWCNPISGHATLYWYQQILGQGPKLLIQFQNNGVVDDSQLPKDRFSAERLKGVDSTLKIQPAKLEDSAVYLCASSQSVKGDTQYFGPGTRLTVL.

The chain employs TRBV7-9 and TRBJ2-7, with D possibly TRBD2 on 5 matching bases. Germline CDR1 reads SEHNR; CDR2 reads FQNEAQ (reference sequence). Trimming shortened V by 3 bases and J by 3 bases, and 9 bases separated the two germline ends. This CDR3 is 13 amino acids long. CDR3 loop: CASSFNGGYEQYF. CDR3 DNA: TGTGCCAGCAGCTTTAACGGAGGCTACGAGCAGTACTTC. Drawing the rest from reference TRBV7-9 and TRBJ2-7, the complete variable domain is DTGVSQNPRHKITKRGQNVTFRCDPISEHNRLYWYRQTLGQGPEFLTYFQNEAQLEKSRLLSDRFSAERPKGSFSTLEIQRTEQGDSAMYLCASSFNGGYEQYFGPGTRLTVT.

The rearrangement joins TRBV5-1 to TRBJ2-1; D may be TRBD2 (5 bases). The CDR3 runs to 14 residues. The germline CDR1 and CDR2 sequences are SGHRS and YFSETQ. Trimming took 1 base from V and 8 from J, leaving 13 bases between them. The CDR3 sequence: CASSLRAYGDEQFF. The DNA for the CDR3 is TGCGCCAGCAGCTTGAGGGCCTACGGGGATGAGCAGTTCTTC. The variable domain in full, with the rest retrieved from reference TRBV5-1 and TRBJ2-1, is KAGVTQTPRYLIKTRGQQVTLSCSPISGHRSVSWYQQTPGQGLQFLFEYFSETQRNKGNFPGRFSGRQFSNSRSEMNVSTLELGDSALYLCASSLRAYGDEQFFGPGTRLTVL.

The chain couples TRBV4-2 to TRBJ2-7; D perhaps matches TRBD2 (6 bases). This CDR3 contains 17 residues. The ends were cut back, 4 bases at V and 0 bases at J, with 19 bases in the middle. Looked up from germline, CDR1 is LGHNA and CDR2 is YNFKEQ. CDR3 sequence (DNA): TGTGCCAGCAGCCCGGGGGTCTCGCGGTCGAGCTCCTACGAGCAGTACTTC. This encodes CASSPGVSRSSSYEQYF.

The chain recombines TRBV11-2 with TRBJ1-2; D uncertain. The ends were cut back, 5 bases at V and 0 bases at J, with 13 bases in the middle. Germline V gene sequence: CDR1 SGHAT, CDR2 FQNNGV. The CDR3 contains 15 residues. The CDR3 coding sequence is TGTGCCAGCAGCCCCCGGGGAAGTTCTAACTATGGCTACACCTTC. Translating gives CASSPRGSSNYGYTF.

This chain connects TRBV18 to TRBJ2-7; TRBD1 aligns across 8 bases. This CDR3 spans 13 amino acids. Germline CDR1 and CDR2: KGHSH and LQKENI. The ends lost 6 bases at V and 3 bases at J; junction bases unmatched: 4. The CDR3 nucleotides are TGTGCCAGCTCCCTTGGACAGGGCTACGAGCAGTACTTC. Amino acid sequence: CASSLGQGYEQYF. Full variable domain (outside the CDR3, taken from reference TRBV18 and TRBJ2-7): NAGVMQNPRHLVRRRGQEARLRCSPMKGHSHVYWYRQLPEEGLKFMVYLQKENIIDESGMPKERFSAEFPKEGPSILRIQQVVRGDSAAYFCASSLGQGYEQYFGPGTRLTVT.

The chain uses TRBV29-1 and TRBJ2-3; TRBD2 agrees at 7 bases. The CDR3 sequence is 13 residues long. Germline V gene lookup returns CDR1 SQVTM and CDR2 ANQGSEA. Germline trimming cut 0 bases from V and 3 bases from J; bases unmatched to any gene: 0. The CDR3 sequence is CSVEEGGTDTQYF. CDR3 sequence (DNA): TGCAGCGTTGAAGAGGGGGGGACAGATACGCAGTATTTT.

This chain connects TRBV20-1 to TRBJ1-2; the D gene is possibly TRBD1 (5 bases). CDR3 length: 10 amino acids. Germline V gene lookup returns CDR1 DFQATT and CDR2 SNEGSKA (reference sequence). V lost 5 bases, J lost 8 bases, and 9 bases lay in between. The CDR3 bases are TGCAGTGCTGGGGACGTGGGCTACACCTTC. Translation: CSAGDVGYTF.

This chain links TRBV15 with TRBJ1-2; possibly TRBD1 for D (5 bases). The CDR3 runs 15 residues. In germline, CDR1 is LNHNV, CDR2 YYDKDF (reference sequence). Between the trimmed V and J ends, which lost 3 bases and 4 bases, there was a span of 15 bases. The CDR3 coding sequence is TGTGCCACCAGCAGGGGGGGGGACGGAGGCTATGGCTACACCTTC. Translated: CATSRGGDGGYGYTF.

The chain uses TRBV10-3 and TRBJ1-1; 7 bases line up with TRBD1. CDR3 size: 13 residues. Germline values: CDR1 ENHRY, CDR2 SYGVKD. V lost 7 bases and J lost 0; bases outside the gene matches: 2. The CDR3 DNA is TGTGCCATCACTGGGACAGTGAACACTGAAGCTTTCTTT. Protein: CAITGTVNTEAFF.

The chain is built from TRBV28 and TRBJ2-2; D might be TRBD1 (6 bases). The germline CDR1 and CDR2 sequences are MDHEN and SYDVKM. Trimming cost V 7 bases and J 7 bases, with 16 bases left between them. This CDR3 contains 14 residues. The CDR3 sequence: CASTPGVMDGELFF. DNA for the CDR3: TGTGCCAGCACCCCAGGGGTTATGGACGGGGAGCTGTTTTTT.

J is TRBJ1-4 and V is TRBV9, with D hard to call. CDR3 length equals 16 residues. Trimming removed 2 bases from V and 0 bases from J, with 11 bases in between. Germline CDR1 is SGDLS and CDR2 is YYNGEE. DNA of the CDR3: TGTGCCAGCAGCGTCGGGATGACCGCAACTAATGAAAAACTGTTTTTT. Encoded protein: CASSVGMTATNEKLFF.

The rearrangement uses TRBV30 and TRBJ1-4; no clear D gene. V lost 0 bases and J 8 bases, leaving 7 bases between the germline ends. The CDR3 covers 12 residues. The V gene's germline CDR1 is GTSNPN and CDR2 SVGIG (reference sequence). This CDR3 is CAWSVLSEKLFF. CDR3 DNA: TGTGCCTGGAGTGTTTTGTCCGAAAAACTGTTTTTT.

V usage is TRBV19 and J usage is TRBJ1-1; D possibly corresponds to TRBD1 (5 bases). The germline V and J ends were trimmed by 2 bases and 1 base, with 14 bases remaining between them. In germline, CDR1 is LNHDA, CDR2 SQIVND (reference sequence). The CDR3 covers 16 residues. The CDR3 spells CASSIMGRAQNTEAFF. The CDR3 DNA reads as TGTGCCAGTAGTATAATGGGCAGGGCTCAGAACACTGAAGCTTTCTTT.

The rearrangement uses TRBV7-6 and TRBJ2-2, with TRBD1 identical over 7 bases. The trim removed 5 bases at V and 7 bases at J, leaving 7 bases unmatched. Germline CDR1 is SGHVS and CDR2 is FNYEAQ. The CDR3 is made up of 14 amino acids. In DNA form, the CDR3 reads TGTGCCAGCAGCAGGACCGGGACAGTCGGGGAGCTGTTTTTT. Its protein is CASSRTGTVGELFF.

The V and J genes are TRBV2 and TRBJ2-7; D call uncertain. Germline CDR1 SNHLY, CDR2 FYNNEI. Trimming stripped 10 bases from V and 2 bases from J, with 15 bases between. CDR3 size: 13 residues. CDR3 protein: CATKRTETYEQYF. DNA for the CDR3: TGTGCCACCAAACGGACCGAAACCTACGAGCAGTACTTC. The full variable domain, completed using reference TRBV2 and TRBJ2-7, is EPEVTQTPSHQVTQMGQEVILRCVPISNHLYFYWYRQILGQKVEFLVSFYNNEISEKSEIFDDQFSVERPDGSNFTLKIRSTKLEDSAMYFCATKRTETYEQYFGPGTRLTVT.

The CDR3 protein is CASSVLWTNTGELFF. In DNA form, the CDR3 reads TGTGCCAGCAGTGTGTTGTGGACGAACACCGGGGAGCTGTTTTTT. The chain links TRBV2 to TRBJ2-2, with unresolved D. V shed 4 bases and J shed 0 bases, with 9 bases lying between them. Germline-derived CDR1 and CDR2 are SNHLY and FYNNEI. This CDR3 comprises 15 residues.

The CDR3 DNA reads TGTGCCAGCAGCCAGGGGAGCTCCTACGAGCAGTACTTC. It codes for CASSQGSSYEQYF. The rearrangement joins TRBV4-2 to TRBJ2-7, with D possibly being TRBD2 (5 bases). The V end lost 3 bases, the J end lost 0 bases, and 6 bases lay between the germline ends. The germline V gene encodes CDR1 LGHNA and CDR2 YNFKEQ. The CDR3 length is 13 residues.